This entry is about one T cell receptor (beta chain). Produced via immunoSEQ multiplex PCR; TCRdb's table is partial and in-frame only. The table has roughly 90,000 clones, around 93% seen once; the top ten hold roughly 4%. The sample originates from a study of T cell changes during pregnancy in multiple sclerosis. The receptor's source is a female donor with multiple sclerosis, enrolled in a pregnancy study. The starting material was peripheral blood, obtained in the first trimester of pregnancy.

CDR3 protein: CASSSTGAGHYGYTF. In DNA, the CDR3 is TGTGCCAGCAGTTCAACAGGGGCAGGGCACTATGGCTACACCTTC. The chain combines TRBV27 with TRBJ1-2; 7 bases line up with TRBD1. After removal of 4 bases from V and 3 bases from J, the junction contained 8 bases not matched to a gene. Germline CDR1 and CDR2: MNHEY and SMNVEV (reference sequence). This CDR3 comprises 15 residues.